The 5 T cell receptor beta chains in this list originate from one sample, sequenced in a study of T cell responses to AZD1222 COVID-19 vaccine. Repertoires were generated with immunoSEQ multiplex PCR, while TCRdb's copy carries only in-frame clones and drops some. The sample carries about 140,000 clones, 80% to 95% recorded once. The sequenced sample was peripheral blood, obtained 28 days after the second AZD1222 dose. These receptors were collected from an adult who received the AZD1222 COVID-19 vaccine.

This clone showed up just once. The chain is built from TRBV7-9 and TRBJ2-7, with 7 bases lining up with TRBD2. The junction had 4 bases not matched to a gene; V was cut back by 5 bases and J by 6 bases. Germline V gives CDR1 SEHNR, CDR2 FQNEAQ (reference sequence). This CDR3 region has 12 residues. Here the CDR3 DNA reads TGTGCCAGCAGCAACACTAGCGCCGAGCAGTACTTC. Protein: CASSNTSAEQYF. Combining the CDR3 with reference TRBV7-9 and TRBJ2-7 gives the whole variable domain DTGVSQNPRHKITKRGQNVTFRCDPISEHNRLYWYRQTLGQGPEFLTYFQNEAQLEKSRLLSDRFSAERPKGSFSTLEIQRTEQGDSAMYLCASSNTSAEQYFGPGTRLTVT.

V is TRBV6-5 and J is TRBJ1-1; D call uncertain. V gave up 2 bases and J gave up 1 base, with 5 bases separating them. Germline V gene sequence: CDR1 MNHEY, CDR2 SVGAGI. The CDR3 is made up of 13 amino acids. CDR3 DNA: TGTGCCAGCAGTTACGCGGAGAACACTGAAGCTTTCTTT. Translated: CASSYAENTEAFF.

This clone was seen a single time. This chain links TRBV9 with TRBJ2-7; TRBD1 agrees at 9 bases. The V and J ends lost 1 base and 5 bases, in that order; junction bases with no gene match: 10. The CDR3 has 16 residues. Germline loops: CDR1 SGDLS, CDR2 YYNGEE. In DNA, the CDR3 is TGTGCCAGCAGCGTAACCCCGGGACAGGGAGGGCACGAGCAGTACTTC. Translation: CASSVTPGQGGHEQYF.

This chain connects TRBV7-9 to TRBJ2-3; D possibly corresponds to TRBD2 (5 bases). V lost 1 base to trimming and J lost 6 bases, with 11 bases between them. This CDR3 region has 14 residues. Germline V gene sequence: CDR1 SEHNR, CDR2 FQNEAQ (reference sequence). CDR3 sequence (DNA): TGTGCCAGCAGCTTAGGGGCAGGCGGGGATACGCAGTATTTT. Its translation: CASSLGAGGDTQYF.

V is TRBV29-1 and J is TRBJ1-5; a weak D match, TRBD1 (5 bases). The length of the CDR3 is 13 residues. Per germline, CDR1 SQVTM and CDR2 ANQGSEA. V was trimmed by 7 bases and J by 0 bases, leaving 10 bases between them. In nucleotides, the CDR3 is TGCAGCGCCGCGACAGATAGCAATCAGCCCCAGCATTTT. Protein product: CSAATDSNQPQHF.